Listed below are T cell receptor beta chains from one sample, sequenced in a study of beta chain features in type 1 diabetes. Data came from immunoSEQ multiplex PCR; TCRdb stores just in-frame clones and leaves some out. The data show over 150,000 clones, 8.1% seen once. Specimen: central memory CD4+ T cells from blood. The receptors originated from a man between 18 and 35 years old in good health. The CDR3 runs from the conserved cysteine through the conserved F or W. D genes are given only for firm matches. Clone size is not always given. Where it is, it says once, few, many or a class for expanded clones.

d_call j_call v_call clone_size cdr3_nt cdr3_aa
. TRBJ1-1 TRBV7-9 . TGTGCCAGCAGCCAATCGGGGGGCCCTGAAGCTTTCTTT CASSQSGGPEAFF
. TRBJ2-3 TRBV25-1 few TGTGCCAGCAGTGAATTTAGCGACTCAGATACGCAGTATTTT CASSEFSDSDTQYF
TRBD1 TRBJ2-4 TRBV27 few TGTGCCAGCAGCCAGGGACAGGGGGGAGCCAAAAACATTCAGTACTTC CASSQGQGGAKNIQYF
TRBD1 TRBJ1-2 TRBV19 . TGTGCCAGTAGTCCCAGACGGGACAGAATCTATGGCTACACCTTC CASSPRRDRIYGYTF
. TRBJ2-1 TRBV4-3 few TGCGCCAGCAGCCCCCGGTTGACGGATGGGGGGAATATGCAGCAGTTCTTC CASSPRLTDGGNMQQFF
. TRBJ1-1 TRBV4-3 few TGCGCCAGCAGCCCCACTGGCGGGGGCACTTTCTTT CASSPTGGGTFF
. TRBJ2-3 TRBV29-1 few TGCAGCGTTGAAGAACTGAGCACAGATACGCAGTATTTT CSVEELSTDTQYF
. TRBJ2-1 TRBV2 . TGTGCCAGCAGTCCACTGACTGAATCCTACAATGAGCAGTTCTTC CASSPLTESYNEQFF
. TRBJ1-1 TRBV5-4 . TGTGCCAGCGGAACGTACAGGGCTGAGAACACTGAAGCTTTCTTT CASGTYRAENTEAFF
TRBD2 TRBJ2-1 TRBV9 . TGTGCCAGCAGCGTTGGAAGCGGGAGCTCCTACAATGAGCAGTTCTTC CASSVGSGSSYNEQFF
. TRBJ2-3 TRBV4-3 few TGCGCCAGCAGCCAAGACCTTCAAATAAGATCAGGGGTTGGGGTTGTGGATACGCAGTATTTT CASSQDLQIRSGVGVVDTQYF
. TRBJ1-3 TRBV18 . TGTGCCAGCTCACCCGACACAAACCCATCTGGAAACACCATATATTTT CASSPDTNPSGNTIYF
. TRBJ1-1 TRBV18 few TGTGCCAGCTCACGATCGCAGGGGCTCGGGACTGAAGCTTTCTTT CASSRSQGLGTEAFF
TRBD1 TRBJ2-7 TRBV28 many TGTGCCAGCAGAGGACAGGGTACCTACGAGCAGTACTTC CASRGQGTYEQYF
. TRBJ2-3 TRBV30 . TGTGCCGCTAGGCCTGGACGGGACACAGATACGCAGTATTTT CAARPGRDTDTQYF
TRBD2 TRBJ2-7 TRBV19 few TGTGCCAGTAGTGGTAGCGGGCGGGACGAGCAGTACTTC CASSGSGRDEQYF
TRBD2 TRBJ2-7 TRBV7-2 few TGTGCCAGCAGCCAAGGCCCTAGCGGGCGCACCGTCTCCTACGAGCAGTACTTC CASSQGPSGRTVSYEQYF
. TRBJ2-7 TRBV9 few TGTGCCAGCAGCGTAGACTCCACCACCCTCTTGGAGCAGTACTTC CASSVDSTTLLEQYF
. TRBJ1-3 TRBV7-9 many TGTGCCAGCAGCTTATCAAGGAGCTCTGGAAACACCATATATTTT CASSLSRSSGNTIYF
. TRBJ2-5 TRBV6-5 . TGTGCCAGCAGATACCGACAGGGCCGGGGGGAGACCCAGTACTTC CASRYRQGRGETQYF
TRBD2 TRBJ2-3 TRBV7-3 . TGTGCCAGCAGCTTGGACCCGGGACTAGGGACAGATACGCAGTATTTT CASSLDPGLGTDTQYF
TRBD2 TRBJ2-7 TRBV7-2 few TGTGCCAGCAGCTTCCAGCGGGAGGGCTCCTACGAGCAGTACTTC CASSFQREGSYEQYF
TRBD2 TRBJ2-1 TRBV7-4 . TGTGCCAGCAGCTTAGGCCCGCTGGGGCGGGAGGCTCTGAATGAGCAGTTCTTC CASSLGPLGREALNEQFF
. TRBJ1-6 TRBV6-5 . TGTGCCAGCAGTTATATACAGGGTTCACCCCTCCACTTT CASSYIQGSPLHF